The TCR beta chain described here comes from a study of cytomegalovirus exposure and HLA in healthy donors. Germline values: CDR1 MGHRA, CDR2 YSYEKL. V was clipped by 1 base and J by 3 bases, with 10 bases between them. The CDR3 is 14 residues long. Turning to this clone: Antigen: not known.

Vbeta (60) and Jbeta (13) primers were used in the PCR. Profiled with immunoSEQ multiplex PCR; TCRdb holds only in-frame clones, not every one. Of about 160,000 clones listed, approximately 67% are singletons. Study conclusions and caveats: Most of the TCR beta V segments (in an earlier analysis) were productive either about 87% or about 30% of the time. It has been reported that TCR beta sequences accurately predicted the HLA-A and HLA-B alleles of most subjects.

The clonotype originates from a woman aged 18-35 years in good health and CMV-seropositive. The rearrangement links TRBV4-1 to TRBJ2-7; the D gene is possibly TRBD2 (5 bases). The sequenced sample was PBMCs. The CDR3 region is CASSQVIGSYEQYF. In nucleotides, the CDR3 is TGCGCCAGCAGCCAAGTAATAGGGAGCTACGAGCAGTACTTC.